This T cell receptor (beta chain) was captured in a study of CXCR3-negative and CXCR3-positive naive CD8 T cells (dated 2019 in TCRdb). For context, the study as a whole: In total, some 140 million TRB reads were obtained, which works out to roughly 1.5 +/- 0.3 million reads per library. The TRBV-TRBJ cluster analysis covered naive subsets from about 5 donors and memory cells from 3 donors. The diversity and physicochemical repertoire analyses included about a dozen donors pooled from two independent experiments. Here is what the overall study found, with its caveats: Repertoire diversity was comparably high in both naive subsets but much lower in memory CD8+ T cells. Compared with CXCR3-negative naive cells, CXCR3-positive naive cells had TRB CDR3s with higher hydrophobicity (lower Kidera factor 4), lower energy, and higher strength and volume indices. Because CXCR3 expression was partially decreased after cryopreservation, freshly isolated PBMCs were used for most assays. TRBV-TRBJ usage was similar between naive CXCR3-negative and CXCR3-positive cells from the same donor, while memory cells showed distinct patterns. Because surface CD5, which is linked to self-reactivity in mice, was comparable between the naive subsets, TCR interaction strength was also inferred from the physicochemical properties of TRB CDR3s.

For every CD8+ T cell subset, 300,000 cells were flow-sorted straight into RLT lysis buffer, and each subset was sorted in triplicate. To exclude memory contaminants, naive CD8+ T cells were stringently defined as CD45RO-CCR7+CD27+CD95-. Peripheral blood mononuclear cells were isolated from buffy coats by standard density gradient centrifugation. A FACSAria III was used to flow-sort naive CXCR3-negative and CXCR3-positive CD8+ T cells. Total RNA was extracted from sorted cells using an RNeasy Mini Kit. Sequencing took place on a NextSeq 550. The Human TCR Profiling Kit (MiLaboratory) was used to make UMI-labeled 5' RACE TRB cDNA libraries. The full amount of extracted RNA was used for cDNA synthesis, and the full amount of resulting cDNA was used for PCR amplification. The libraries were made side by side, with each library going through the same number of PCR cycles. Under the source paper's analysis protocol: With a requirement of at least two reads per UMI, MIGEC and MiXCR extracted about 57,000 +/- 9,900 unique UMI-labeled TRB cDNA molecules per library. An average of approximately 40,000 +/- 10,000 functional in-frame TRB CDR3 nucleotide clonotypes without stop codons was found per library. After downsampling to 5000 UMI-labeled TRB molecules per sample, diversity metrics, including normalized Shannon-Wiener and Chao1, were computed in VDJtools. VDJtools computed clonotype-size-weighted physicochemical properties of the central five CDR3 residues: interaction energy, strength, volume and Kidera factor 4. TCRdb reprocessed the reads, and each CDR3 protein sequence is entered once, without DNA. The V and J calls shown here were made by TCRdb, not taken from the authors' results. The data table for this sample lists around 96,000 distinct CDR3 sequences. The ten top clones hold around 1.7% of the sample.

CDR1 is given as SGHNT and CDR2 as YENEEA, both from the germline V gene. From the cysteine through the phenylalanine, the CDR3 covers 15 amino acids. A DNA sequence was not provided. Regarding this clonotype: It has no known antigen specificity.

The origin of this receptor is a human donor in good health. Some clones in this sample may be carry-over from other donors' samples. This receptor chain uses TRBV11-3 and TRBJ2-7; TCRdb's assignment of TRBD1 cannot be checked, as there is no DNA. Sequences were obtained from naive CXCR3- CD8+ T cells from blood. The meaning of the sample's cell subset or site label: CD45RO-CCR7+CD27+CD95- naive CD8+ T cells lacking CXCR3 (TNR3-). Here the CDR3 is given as CASSLGYGTRVEQYF.